The sequence of this T cell receptor (beta chain) was determined in a study of T cells after yellow fever vaccination. The CDR3 totals 19 residues. Germline-derived CDR1 and CDR2 are MNHEY and SVGAGI. J gave up 5 bases and V 1 base, and 9 bases lay outside the gene matches. TCRdb re-derived calls from the 5' RACE reads in MiXCR, one entry per CDR3 protein. Altogether approximately 170,000 distinct CDR3 sequences are present, approximately 9.9% being singletons, with the ten largest covering about 40%. The receptor was isolated from a man aged 18-30 years who received the YFV17D yellow fever vaccine. This material consisted of CD8+ T cells sorted from PBMCs, taken 15 days after the yellow fever booster vaccination. The genes are TRBV6-5 and TRBJ2-2, with TRBD2 matching 14 bases. The CDR3: CASSYFRTSGGSMTGELFF. DNA for the CDR3: TGTGCCAGCAGTTACTTCCGGACTAGCGGGGGGTCGATGACCGGGGAGCTGTTTTTT.